Below, one T cell receptor (beta chain) is given with its context. Sequencing relied on immunoSEQ assay v3.0, run at survey level. Profiling relied on immunoSEQ multiplex PCR, and the TCRdb table lists in-frame clones only, not all of them. The sample lists 20,000 to 25,000 clones, roughly 85% occurring once. The source of the sample is a study of long-term antiretroviral therapy in people with HIV. With 3 bases removed from V and 0 bases from J, the gap between germline ends came to 12 bases. Germline CDR1 and CDR2: SGHVS and FQNEAQ. The CDR3 is 15 amino acids. V gene TRBV7-8 combines with J gene TRBJ2-7, with TRBD1 as a possible D gene (6 bases). The sequenced sample was unsorted PBMCs, obtained 0.2 years after starting antiretroviral therapy. This TCR was recovered from a woman in her thirties with HIV. The CDR3 is CASSLGPGHSYEQYF. CDR3 in DNA: TGTGCCAGCAGCTTGGGGCCGGGACACTCCTACGAGCAGTACTTC. Using reference TRBV7-8 and TRBJ2-7 for the parts outside the CDR3, the full variable domain is GAGVSQSPRYKVAKRGQDVALRCDPISGHVSLFWYQQALGQGPEFLTYFQNEAQLDKSGLPSDRFFAERPEGSVSTLKIQRTQQEDSAVYLCASSLGPGHSYEQYFGPGTRLTVT.